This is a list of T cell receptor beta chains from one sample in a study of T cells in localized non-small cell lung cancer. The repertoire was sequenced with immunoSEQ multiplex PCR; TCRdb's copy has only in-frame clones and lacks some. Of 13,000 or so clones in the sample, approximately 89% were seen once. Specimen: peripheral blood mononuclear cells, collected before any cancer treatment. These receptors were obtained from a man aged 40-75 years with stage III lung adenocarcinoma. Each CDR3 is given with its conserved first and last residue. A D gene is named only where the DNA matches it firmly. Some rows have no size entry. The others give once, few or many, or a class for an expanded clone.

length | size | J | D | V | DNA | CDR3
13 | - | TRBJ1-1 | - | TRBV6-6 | TGTGCCAGCAGTCACAAAATAAACACTGAAGCTTTCTTT | CASSHKINTEAFF
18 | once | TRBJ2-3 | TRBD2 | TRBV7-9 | TGTGCCAGCAGCCTCAATCCCGGGACTACTACCTACACAGATACGCAGTATTTT | CASSLNPGTTTYTDTQYF
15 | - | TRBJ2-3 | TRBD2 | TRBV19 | TGTGCCAGTAGTATGAGGGGACTAGCTTCGGATACGCAGTATTTT | CASSMRGLASDTQYF
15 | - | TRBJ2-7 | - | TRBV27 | TGTGCCAGCAGTTCCGACTACGACTACTCCTACGAGCAGTACTTC | CASSSDYDYSYEQYF
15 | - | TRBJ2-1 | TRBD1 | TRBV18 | TGTGCCAGCTCACCCCGGGACAGGGCCGGCAATGAGCAGTTCTTC | CASSPRDRAGNEQFF
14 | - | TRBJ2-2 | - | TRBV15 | TGTGCCACCAGCAGAGATCCTGCGACCGGGGAGCTGTTTTTT | CATSRDPATGELFF
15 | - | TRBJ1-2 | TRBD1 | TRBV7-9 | TGTGCCAGCAGCTTAGAGGGACAGGGATCGGATGGCTACACCTTC | CASSLEGQGSDGYTF
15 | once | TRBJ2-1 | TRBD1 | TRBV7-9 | TGTGCCAGCAGCTTATTGGGACAGGGGTACAATGAGCAGTTCTTC | CASSLLGQGYNEQFF
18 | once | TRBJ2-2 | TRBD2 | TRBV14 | TGTGCCAGCAGCCCAACCCTCCTTTTAGCGGGACCCACCGGGGAGCTGTTTTTT | CASSPTLLLAGPTGELFF
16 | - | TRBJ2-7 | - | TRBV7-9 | TGTGCCAGCATCTTCAACCTACAGGGTCTAATGGACGAGCAGTACTTC | CASIFNLQGLMDEQYF
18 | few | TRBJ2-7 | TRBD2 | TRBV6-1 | TGTGCCAGCAGTGAAGATTTTAGTGGGCTAGCGGGCCGCTACGAGCAGTACTTC | CASSEDFSGLAGRYEQYF
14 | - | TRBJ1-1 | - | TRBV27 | TGTGCCAGCAGATATAATGACCGGAACACTGAAGCTTTCTTT | CASRYNDRNTEAFF
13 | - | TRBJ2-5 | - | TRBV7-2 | TGTGCCAGCAGCTCCGGGGTCCGGGAGACCCAGTACTTC | CASSSGVRETQYF
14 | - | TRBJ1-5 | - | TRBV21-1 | TGTGCCAGCCAAAAGGAGGGAGGAAATCAGCCCCAGCATTTT | CASQKEGGNQPQHF
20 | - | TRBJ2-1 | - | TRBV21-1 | TGTGCCAGCAGCCTCTTATACCGGGCCCTAATTTTTGACTCCTACAATGAGCAGTTCTTC | CASSLLYRALIFDSYNEQFF
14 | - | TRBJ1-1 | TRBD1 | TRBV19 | TGTGCCAGTAGTACCTGGACAGGGGGCACTGAAGCTTTCTTT | CASSTWTGGTEAFF
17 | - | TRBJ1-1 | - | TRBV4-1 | TGCGCCAGCAGCCAAGGTCTTTCGAGGCTGCTGAACACTGAAGCTTTCTTT | CASSQGLSRLLNTEAFF
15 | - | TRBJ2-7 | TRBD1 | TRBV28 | TGTGCCAGCAGTACACCGGGACAGGGCACCGCCGAGCAGTACTTC | CASSTPGQGTAEQYF
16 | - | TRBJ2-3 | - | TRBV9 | TGTGCCAGCAGCGCCAACCCTAGCCCCGTCACAGATACGCAGTATTTT | CASSANPSPVTDTQYF
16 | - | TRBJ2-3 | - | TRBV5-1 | TGCGCCAGCAGCTTGTCGGGGGAGGCCAGCACAGATACGCAGTATTTT | CASSLSGEASTDTQYF
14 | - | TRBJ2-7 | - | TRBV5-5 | TGTGCCAGCAGCTTGAGGTGGGGGGACAACGAGCAGTACTTC | CASSLRWGDNEQYF
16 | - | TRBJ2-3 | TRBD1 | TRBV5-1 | TGCGCCAGCAGCTTGGTGGGACAGGGGGCGACAGATACGCAGTATTTT | CASSLVGQGATDTQYF